These 10 T cell receptor beta chains originate from one sample sequenced in a study of OX40 agonist ivuxolimab in advanced cancers. TCRdb keeps only in-frame clones here, not all; method: immunoSEQ multiplex PCR. The sample includes tens of thousands of clones, around 84% seen only once; the top ten take roughly 1.1%. Source: CD4+ or CD8+ T cells sorted from blood, taken in a trial of the OX40 agonist ivuxolimab. The receptors were sampled from an adult with an advanced solid tumor such as melanoma, head and neck, liver or kidney cancer.

J is TRBJ1-4 and V is TRBV5-1; TRBD1 matches at 7 bases. The germline CDR1 and CDR2 sequences are SGHRS and YFSETQ. The CDR3 has 14 residues. After removal of 5 bases from V and 6 bases from J, the junction contained 7 bases not matched to a gene. The CDR3 loop reads CASRATGFDEKLFF. The CDR3 DNA follows: TGCGCCAGCAGGGCGACAGGGTTCGATGAAAAACTGTTTTTT. The full variable domain, rest sourced from reference TRBV5-1 and TRBJ1-4, is KAGVTQTPRYLIKTRGQQVTLSCSPISGHRSVSWYQQTPGQGLQFLFEYFSETQRNKGNFPGRFSGRQFSNSRSEMNVSTLELGDSALYLCASRATGFDEKLFFGSGTQLSVL.

The chain joins TRBV5-1 to TRBJ1-1, with TRBD1 as a possible D gene (6 bases). Per the germline V gene, CDR1 is SGHRS and CDR2 is YFSETQ. Trimming pared 3 bases from V and 7 bases from J, leaving 13 bases between. The CDR3 sequence is 13 residues long. The CDR3 is CASSYAGEGEAFF. In DNA, the CDR3 is TGCGCCAGCAGCTATGCAGGGGAGGGTGAAGCTTTCTTT.

The rearrangement links TRBV6-5 to TRBJ1-2; D unresolved. The germline CDR1 and CDR2 sequences are MNHEY and SVGAGI. This CDR3 has 16 residues. V lost 2 bases to trimming and J lost 0 bases, with 13 bases between them. The CDR3, as DNA: TGTGCCAGCAGTTACCCGTCTCACGCCGCTAACTATGGCTACACCTTC. Its protein product is CASSYPSHAANYGYTF.

The chain has TRBV25-1 and TRBJ1-1; D not certain. The CDR3 runs to 14 residues. Trimming shortened V by 2 bases and J by 1 base, and 8 bases separated the two germline ends. CDR1 and CDR2 from the germline V gene are MGHDK and SYGVNS. The CDR3: CASSEGGRNTEAFF. CDR3 coding DNA: TGTGCCAGCAGTGAAGGTGGACGGAACACTGAAGCTTTCTTT.

J is TRBJ2-7 and V is TRBV7-2; D not certain. Trimming cost V 5 bases and J 3 bases, with 20 bases left between them. CDR1 is SGHTA and CDR2 is FQGNSA in the germline V gene. CDR3 size: 16 residues. As DNA, the CDR3 is TGTGCCAGCAGCCAAACAACCGACACGAGGTTCTACGAGCAGTACTTC. Its protein is CASSQTTDTRFYEQYF.

The chain joins TRBV28 to TRBJ1-1, with TRBD1 as a possible D gene (6 bases). Germline V gene lookup returns CDR1 MDHEN and CDR2 SYDVKM. This CDR3 has 15 amino acids. V was trimmed by 6 bases and J by 5 bases, leaving 19 bases between them. The CDR3: CASSLGGGVGTEAFF. Written as DNA, the CDR3 is TGTGCCAGCAGCCTGGGAGGGGGGGTAGGGACTGAAGCTTTCTTT.

In this sample, this clone turned up once. The chain recombines TRBV18 with TRBJ1-1; D is ambiguous. Trimming shortened V by 1 base and J by 1 base, and 13 bases separated the two germline ends. The CDR3 runs 16 residues. From germline, CDR1 is KGHSH and CDR2 LQKENI. The CDR3 nucleotides read TGTGCCAGCTCACCACGGGATCTAACAGCGAACACTGAAGCTTTCTTT. This sequence encodes CASSPRDLTANTEAFF. Using reference TRBV18 and TRBJ1-1 for the parts outside the CDR3, the full variable domain is NAGVMQNPRHLVRRRGQEARLRCSPMKGHSHVYWYRQLPEEGLKFMVYLQKENIIDESGMPKERFSAEFPKEGPSILRIQQVVRGDSAAYFCASSPRDLTANTEAFFGQGTRLTVV.

The V gene is TRBV7-2, the J gene TRBJ1-2; D remains ambiguous. The CDR3 sequence is 17 residues long. The V gene lost 3 bases and the J gene lost 5 bases, with 22 bases spanning the gap. CDR1 and CDR2 (germline): SGHTA, FQGNSA. In DNA, the CDR3 is TGTGCCAGCAGCTTTATGTCGCTCCACACTTTAAAATATGGCTACACCTTC. This gives the protein CASSFMSLHTLKYGYTF.

This clone was seen a handful of times. Different DNA sequences within this sample yield the same CDR3. The chain uses TRBV28 and TRBJ1-5, with 10 bases aligning to TRBD1. Germline CDR1 is MDHEN and CDR2 is SYDVKM. The CDR3 runs 16 residues. Losses at the gene ends were 3 bases for V and 4 bases for J; bases not matched to a gene: 6. The CDR3 DNA is TGTGCCAGCAGTTTTCGGGACAGGGGAGGGAATCAGCCCCAGCATTTT. It codes for CASSFRDRGGNQPQHF.

The chain recombines TRBV9 with TRBJ2-5, with D hard to call. The CDR3 runs 14 residues. Germline CDR1 reads SGDLS; CDR2 reads YYNGEE. The V end lost 3 bases, the J end lost 2 bases, and 11 bases lay between the germline ends. The DNA for the CDR3 is TGTGCCAGCAGCGCTGGGCCAGGACAAGAGACCCAGTACTTC. Its protein is CASSAGPGQETQYF.